This T cell receptor beta chain was recorded in a study of shared clonotypes between healthy human individuals. Concerning this clone itself: Its antigen is currently unknown. The germline gene is not matched at one end of the junction; a read error may be the cause.

Per the germline V gene, CDR1 is SNHLY and CDR2 is FYNNEI. CDR3 length equals 14 residues. Naive CD8 cells lacked CD45RO and underwent positive selection for CCR7, leaving out terminally differentiated effector memory CD45RA+ cells. Methods used by the authors: As immunoSEQ supplied junction-only sequences (without quality scores), filtering differed. Clones were sequenced by immunoSEQ multiplex PCR, and TCRdb holds only the in-frame ones, with some missing. V, J and clone size are taken as reported in that table, and D and trimming were inferred from the DNA itself. This table has 2 million or so clones, approximately 95% appearing once. Study-wide findings and caveats: Clonotype sharing among the donors was expected to vary with sequencing depth.

Sequencing was performed on naive CD8+ T cells sorted from blood. This TCR was recovered from a man aged 18-30 years in good health. V gene TRBV2 combines with J gene TRBJ1-1; D is ambiguous. Written as DNA, the CDR3 is TGTGCCAGCAGTGATAGGCAGCAGAACGCTGAAGCTTTCTTT. Translating gives CASSDRQQNAEAFF. The whole variable domain, filled in from reference TRBV2 and TRBJ1-1, reads EPEVTQTPSHQVTQMGQEVILRCVPISNHLYFYWYRQILGQKVEFLVSFYNNEISEKSEIFDDQFSVERPDGSNFTLKIRSTKLEDSAMYFCASSDRQQNAEAFFGQGTRLTVV.